This T cell receptor (beta chain) was observed in a study of cytomegalovirus exposure and HLA in healthy donors (dated by TCRdb to about 2017). Regarding the complete study: According to an earlier analysis of several hundred of the donors, about 180 million T cells yielded over 90 million unique TCR beta sequences and less than 300 Gb of sequence data. The study aimed to test whether signatures of past pathogen exposure could be identified by cataloging public T cell receptors. Genome-wide SNP genotypes for about 65% of the 666 donors were used in a later genetic analysis, which treated that subset as a discovery cohort. Rather than drawing on any new phenotypic data, the later analysis identified candidate immune exposures from TCR beta sequences and the way those sequences occurred across donors. Both class I and class II loci were covered by HLA typing, at four-digit resolution. An earlier analysis of around 540 of the donors applied high-throughput TCR beta sequencing to assess whether each TCR beta V gene segment acted as functional or pseudogenic. About 310 gigabases of sequencing data and approximately 80 million unique TCR sequences were included in an early release covering over 600 HLA-typed donors. Donor age, sex, ethnicity and CMV serostatus were compiled together with the repertoire data. High-throughput TCR immunosequencing, statistical association of individual TCRs with disease status, and machine learning were combined to predict cytomegalovirus infection status. Among approximately 370 genotyped donors of the cohort, an average of around 220,000 unique TCR beta nucleotide sequences was sequenced per donor, of which about 19% were non-productive. About five DR-DQ haplotypes were treated as single units for association and clustering because of strong linkage in the cohort. In addition to the first cohort of 650 to 800 subjects, a separate validation cohort of 130 or so different subjects was used. Every repertoire in the discovery cohort had been generated on one and the same sequencing platform. The study used immunosequencing to profile the T cell repertoires of under 700 subjects and linked those repertoires to cytomegalovirus serostatus. Of the roughly 400 genotyped donors, approximately 80% fell in the genetic ancestry cluster associated with self-reported Caucasian donors. A later analysis re-examined previously published TCR beta repertoires from 500 to 700 donors and added high-resolution HLA genotyping to investigate patterns of TCR occurrence. Typing coverage varied by locus: about 620-630 donors for A, B, C, DRB1 and DQB1; about 520 for DQA1; nearly 610 for DPA1; approximately 470 for DPB1. General findings and caveats noted by the study authors: In both the original and validation cohorts, the classifier was reported to diagnose cytomegalovirus status with high specificity and sensitivity. A further reported finding was that TCR beta sequences accurately predicted the HLA-A and HLA-B alleles for most subjects in the first cohort. In a later analysis, several top co-occurrence clusters were reported to appear linked to parvovirus B19, influenza, CMV and Epstein-Barr virus. In this cohort, only TCR beta chains were sequenced, and detectable features were limited by the absence of alpha or paired-chain data. In a later analysis, most CMV-associated TCR beta chains were found to appear HLA-restricted, with HLA associations seemingly driven largely by CMV exposure. A few of the identified cytomegalovirus-associated TCR beta chains were confirmed in vitro to be specific for cytomegalovirus antigens. Linkage disequilibrium might explain the correlated functional status among segregating V segments, but an unknown experimental factor could not be ruled out. Immune exposure information for the cohort was limited to CMV serostatus. A later genetic analysis associated a missense DCLRE1C variant with V-gene and J-gene trimming of TCR beta chains, and an independent cohort replicated the association. Because counts were too low, around 18 rarely observed V segments, including chromosome 9 orphons, were left out of the earlier analysis of 500 to 750 of the donors. In a later analysis, HLA-associated TCR beta chains were found to be more clonally expanded and to have lower generation probabilities than equally common non-associated chains. In a later genetic analysis, fewer N-insertions in productive TCRs were reported among donors in an Asian-associated ancestry cluster than the approximately 710-donor mean. It was suggested by the authors that the approach could potentially be generalized to other disease states and immunological phenotypes. According to a later analysis, TCR association rates differed among HLA loci, with DRB1 alleles showing the most associated TCRs and HLA-C alleles showing the fewest. When HLA alleles, especially DR and DQ, strongly co-occurred, TCR associations were difficult to assign to individual alleles. A cluster of highly shared sequence variants was judged likely to be a technical artifact of the sequencing pipeline. While some public TCRs were present in many individuals, most TCR sequences turned up only very rarely across donors. In the study, about 150 TCR beta chains were listed as associated with cytomegalovirus. Because the 87-base-pair reads could not distinguish some IMGT-functional V segments, including TRBV6-2 and TRBV6-3, those segments were excluded. Presence/absence analyses assumed roughly uniform sequencing depth across donors, an assumption that may not hold. Specific HLA alleles were associated with over 15,000 TCR beta sequences at a false discovery rate of 0.05 in a later analysis. In an earlier analysis of about 600 of the donors, most TCR beta V segments appeared in productive rearrangements about 87% or about 30% of the time, broadly matching IMGT annotations. Because some donors lacked HLA typing at each locus, the association tests relied only on the typed subset.

Library creation used the immunoSEQ multiplex PCR assay. For the multiplex PCR, a mixture combining 60 forward primers for TCR Vbeta segments and 13 reverse primers for TCR Jbeta segments was used. The CDR3 region of rearranged TCR beta genes was amplified from genomic DNA with a multiplex PCR assay. Amplified TCR beta libraries were sequenced as 87-base-pair reads on the Illumina HiSeq System. The published analysis was carried out like this. In a later analysis, about 80 million unique TCR beta chains were counted across the 500 to 850 repertoires, and about 9.9 million of these chains were shared by at least two donors. Raw reads were error-corrected and collapsed into unique sequences by a nearest-neighbor algorithm in which closely related sequences were merged to remove PCR and sequencing errors. To assign V, D and J gene segments, CDR3 sequences were aligned to IMGT reference sequences. For a sequence to be retained, a match of at least six nucleotides was required to both a V gene segment and a J gene segment. Rearrangements were called productive when the CDR3 lacked stop codons and stayed in frame with V and J; all others were non-productive. CDR3 was defined according to IMGT convention as the region running from the second conserved V-encoded cysteine to the conserved J-encoded phenylalanine. The earlier analysis of roughly 590 of the donors excluded any sequence lacking an unambiguous match to a single V gene segment. An earlier analysis of several hundred of the donors classified V segments as functional when productive rearrangements were above 56.7% and as segregating when the standard deviation between donors was above 5%. A statistical classification framework was built for diagnosing cytomegalovirus status from the catalog of TCR beta chain sequences. V and J gene assignment, in a later analysis, came from comparing TCR nucleotide sequences with IMGT/GENE-DB human TR gene sequences. A later analysis assigned CDR3 sequences and most-parsimonious VDJ recombination scenarios with the TCRdist pipeline. A later analysis defined each TCR beta chain by its CDR3 amino acid sequence plus V-gene family, and excluded reads lacking a unique V-gene family. To address suspected cross-contamination and a sequencing artifact, a later analysis removed around 590 highly shared, low-generation-probability nucleotide sequences. A later analysis calculated a clonal expansion index for each public chain from normalized within-repertoire ranks of inferred template counts. A later analysis computed generation probabilities with a VDJ recombination model fitted to out-of-frame rearrangements, and checked the results against IGoR. A later analysis scored TCR-TCR, TCR-HLA and TCR-CMV co-occurrence with hypergeometric tests, applying a repertoire-size bias correction to TCR pairs. In a later analysis, false discovery rates were estimated by permuting HLA or CMV assignments 20 times. In a later analysis, co-occurring TCRs were grouped using DBSCAN, and TCRdist sequence similarity was added for clustering within HLA-allele-positive subsets. Repertoires with fewer than 30,000 or more than 120,000 public chains were left out of co-occurrence clustering, as were five repertoires with anomalous nucleotide sharing. The immuneACCESS repertoire file appears here via TCRdb, limited to in-frame rearrangements. These files lack a portion of the clones; in checked studies, under half of the deficit traces to unresolved V genes, and the cause of the others is not known. The D gene and trimming were derived from the DNA, and the V and J assignments and clone size from that table. The sample table holds around 150,000 clones, of which 75% to 85% were seen once. The top ten constitute roughly 6% of the sample.

Comment on this clone: The specificity of this receptor is unknown. Base qualities were left out, and no much larger clone turns up one base away.

For this chain, trimming is 3 bases at the V end and 5 bases at the J end, and the number of junction bases without a gene match is 0. Taken from the germline V gene, the CDR1 and CDR2 loops are MDHEN and SYDVKM. From the cysteine up to the phenylalanine, the CDR3 has a length of 14 residues. Solely the CDR3 DNA is kept, with 42 bases framed from the first base. The cohort was made up of several hundred healthy bone marrow donors. All cohort members were sampled while nominally healthy, although unrecorded immune exposures were likely present. The donor tested CMV seropositive, placing the donor among the 290 or so seropositive members of the cohort. A peripheral blood sample was collected from each donor, and TCR beta sequencing was performed on peripheral blood mononuclear cells. Genomic DNA was extracted from the blood cell samples with the Qiagen DNeasy Blood Extraction Kit.

Recombination linked TRBV28 to TRBJ2-1; the junction holds 11 bases that match TRBD2. Sequences were obtained from PBMCs. The TCR sequence derives from a man in his fifties or sixties in good health and CMV-seropositive. The DNA sequence is given as TGTGCCAGCAGTTTGACTAGCGGGGACAATGAGCAGTTCTTC. Translated, it gives CASSLTSGDNEQFF.